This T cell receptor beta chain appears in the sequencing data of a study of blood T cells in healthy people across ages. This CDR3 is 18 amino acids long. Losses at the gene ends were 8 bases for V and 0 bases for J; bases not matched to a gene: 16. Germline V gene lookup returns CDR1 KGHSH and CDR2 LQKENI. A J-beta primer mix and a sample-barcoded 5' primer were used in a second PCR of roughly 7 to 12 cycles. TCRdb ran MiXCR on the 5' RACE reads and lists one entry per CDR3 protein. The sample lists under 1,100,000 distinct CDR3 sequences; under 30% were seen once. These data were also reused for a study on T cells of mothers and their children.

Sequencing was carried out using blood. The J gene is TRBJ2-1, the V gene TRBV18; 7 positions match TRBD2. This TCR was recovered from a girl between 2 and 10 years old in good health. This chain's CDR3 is CASERSGAEYPSYNEQFF. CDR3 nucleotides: TGTGCCAGCGAAAGGAGCGGGGCGGAATACCCCTCCTACAATGAGCAGTTCTTC. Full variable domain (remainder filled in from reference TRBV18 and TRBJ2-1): NAGVMQNPRHLVRRRGQEARLRCSPMKGHSHVYWYRQLPEEGLKFMVYLQKENIIDESGMPKERFSAEFPKEGPSILRIQQVVRGDSAAYFCASERSGAEYPSYNEQFFGPGTRLTVL.